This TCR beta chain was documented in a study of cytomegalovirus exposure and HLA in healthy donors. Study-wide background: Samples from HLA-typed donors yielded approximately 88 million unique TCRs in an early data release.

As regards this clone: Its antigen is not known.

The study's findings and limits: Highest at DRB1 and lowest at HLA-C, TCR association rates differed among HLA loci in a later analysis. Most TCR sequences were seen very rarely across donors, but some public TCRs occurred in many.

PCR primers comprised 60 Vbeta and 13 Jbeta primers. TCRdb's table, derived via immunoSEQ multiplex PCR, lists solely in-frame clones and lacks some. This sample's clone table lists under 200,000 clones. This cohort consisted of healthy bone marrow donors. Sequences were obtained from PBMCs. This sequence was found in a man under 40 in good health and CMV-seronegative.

The chain's CDR3 is CASSSATSGNEQFF. CDR3 coding DNA: TGCGCCAGCAGCTCGGCGACTAGTGGGAATGAGCAGTTCTTC. The chain joins TRBV5-1 to TRBJ2-1; D possibly corresponds to TRBD2 (6 bases). This CDR3 contains 14 residues. Trimming pared 3 bases from V and 7 bases from J, leaving 14 bases between. The germline gives CDR1 SGHRS, CDR2 YFSETQ.